Below, 32 T cell receptor beta chains from the same sample are listed, as sequenced in a study of CD8+ T cells in alopecia areata. Extracted RNA was reverse transcribed into cDNA, the sequencing template. Generated by immunoSEQ multiplex PCR, the TCRdb table keeps only in-frame clones and is missing some. The sample includes a few hundred thousand clones, roughly 56% of them seen just once. Noted treatment: oral pan-JAK inhibitor, 5-10 mg twice daily. The starting material was CD4+ T cells sorted from blood, obtained at week 4, from a patient treated with tofacitinib. The receptors shown here come from a human donor with alopecia areata.

The chain recombines TRBV29-1 with TRBJ2-7; D is undetermined. Looked up from germline, CDR1 is SQVTM and CDR2 is ANQGSEA. This CDR3 has 12 residues. V was shortened by 7 bases and J by 0 bases, with 10 bases between the two germline ends. CDR3 sequence: CSASLSSYEQYF. The CDR3 DNA reads TGCAGCGCCTCGTTGTCCTCCTACGAGCAGTACTTC.

The chain joins TRBV5-6 to TRBJ1-1; D perhaps matches TRBD1 (5 bases). Trimming stripped 4 bases from V and 6 bases from J, with 16 bases between. The CDR3 is made up of 14 amino acids. The V gene's germline CDR1 is SGHDT and CDR2 YYEEEE. CDR3 DNA sequence: TGTGCCAGCAGCCCCCGGGGACCGAAGGCTGAAGCTTTCTTT. Protein sequence: CASSPRGPKAEAFF.

This clone was observed a single time. The CDR3 DNA follows: TGCAGTGCTAGTTATCCCCAGCATTTT. Protein sequence: CSASYPQHF. The chain links TRBV20-1 to TRBJ1-5; D call uncertain. V was cut by 3 bases and J by 10 bases, with 4 bases left in between. This CDR3 is 9 amino acids long. The V gene's germline CDR1 is DFQATT and CDR2 SNEGSKA (reference sequence).

In its sample, this clone was seen many times. The rearrangement links TRBV6-5 to TRBJ2-7; TRBD1 is a possible D gene (6 bases). V shed 6 bases and J shed 2 bases, with 14 bases lying between them. Germline V gene data show CDR1 as MNHEY and CDR2 as SVGAGI. The CDR3 is made up of 14 amino acids. The CDR3 coding sequence is TGTGCCAGCAGCCTCATCAGGGGTCCCTACGAGCAGTACTTC. Protein: CASSLIRGPYEQYF.

The chain uses TRBV5-1 and TRBJ2-3; no definite D call. V lost 1 base and J lost 1, with 7 bases in between. CDR1 is SGHRS, CDR2 YFSETQ, per germline. The CDR3 has 14 residues. CDR3 loop: CASSLSPGTDTQYF. DNA for the CDR3: TGCGCCAGCAGCTTGAGTCCAGGCACAGATACGCAGTATTTT.

J is TRBJ2-7 and V is TRBV27, with D possibly being TRBD2 (6 bases). CDR1 is MNHEY, CDR2 SMNVEV, per germline (reference sequence). Deletions cut 2 bases from V and 4 bases from J, with 18 bases between. The CDR3 runs 16 residues. The chain's CDR3 is CASSLTSGVNLYEQYF. The CDR3 nucleotides are TGTGCCAGCAGTTTAACCTCGGGGGTGAACCTTTACGAGCAGTACTTC.

Only a few counts were recorded for this clone. The J gene is TRBJ2-3, the V gene TRBV29-1; D might be TRBD1 (6 bases). Per germline, CDR1 SQVTM and CDR2 ANQGSEA. V gave up 4 bases and J gave up 4 bases, with 18 bases separating them. CDR3 length: 15 amino acids. The CDR3 DNA reads TGCAGCGTTGTGAATCCCGTGGACAGAGCAGATACGCAGTATTTT. The encoded protein is CSVVNPVDRADTQYF.

This clone was seen more than once but under ten times. The J gene is TRBJ1-2, the V gene TRBV29-1; D is undetermined. Germline loops: CDR1 SQVTM, CDR2 ANQGSEA. V lost 4 bases and J 8 bases, leaving 14 bases between the germline ends. This CDR3 contains 12 residues. CDR3 sequence: CSVGSQVAGYTF. The CDR3 nucleotides are TGCAGCGTTGGGTCGCAGGTGGCCGGCTACACCTTC.

V gene TRBV27 combines with J gene TRBJ2-1; D might be TRBD2 (6 bases). CDR1 MNHEY and CDR2 SMNVEV come from the germline V gene (reference sequence). Between the trimmed V and J ends, which lost 4 bases and 3 bases, there was a span of 10 bases. This CDR3 region has 14 residues. The CDR3 bases are TGTGCCAGCAGTTGGGGGGATGACTACAATGAGCAGTTCTTC. This codes for CASSWGDDYNEQFF.

This clone was found a few times. Other DNA sequences from this sample encode an identical CDR3 as well. The chain uses TRBV4-3 and TRBJ2-7, with 7 bases matching TRBD1. The germline CDR1 and CDR2 sequences are LGHNA and YSLEER. After removal of 3 bases from V and 3 bases from J, the junction contained 5 bases not matched to a gene. This CDR3 has 14 amino acids. The CDR3 DNA is TGCGCCAGCAGCCAGGAGGCAGGGGGCTACGAGCAGTACTTC. Residues: CASSQEAGGYEQYF.

V usage is TRBV27 and J usage is TRBJ1-1, with 9 bases fitting TRBD1. CDR3 size: 14 residues. The germline V gene encodes CDR1 MNHEY and CDR2 SMNVEV (reference sequence). With 4 bases clipped from V and 5 bases from J, the junction kept 5 bases outside the gene matches. The DNA for the CDR3 is TGTGCCAGCAGTTCTGTGACAGGGGGTACTGAAGCTTTCTTT. This gives the protein CASSSVTGGTEAFF.

The J gene is TRBJ2-1, the V gene TRBV15; D might be TRBD2 (5 bases). V gave up 0 bases and J gave up 7 bases, with 13 bases separating them. CDR1 is LNHNV and CDR2 is YYDKDF in the germline V gene (reference sequence). This CDR3 comprises 15 residues. DNA for the CDR3: TGTGCCACCAGCAGAGAATTTAGACCGGGGAATGAGCAGTTCTTC. Residues: CATSREFRPGNEQFF. The full variable domain, its missing parts supplied by reference TRBV15 and TRBJ2-1, is DAMVIQNPRYQVTQFGKPVTLSCSQTLNHNVMYWYQQKSSQAPKLLFHYYDKDFNNEADTPDNFQSRRPNTSFCFLDIRSPGLGDTAMYLCATSREFRPGNEQFFGPGTRLTVL.

The chain recombines TRBV5-4 with TRBJ1-5; D perhaps matches TRBD1 (5 bases). Deletions cut 4 bases from V and 2 bases from J, with 16 bases between. CDR1 is SGHNT and CDR2 is YYREEE in the germline V gene (reference sequence). There are 16 residues in the CDR3. As DNA, the CDR3 is TGTGCCAGCAGCCCCGGGGGTCCGGGTGGCAATCAGCCCCAGCATTTT. Translating gives CASSPGGPGGNQPQHF. Variable domain in full (rest from reference TRBV5-4 and TRBJ1-5): ETGVTQSPTHLIKTRGQQVTLRCSSQSGHNTVSWYQQALGQGPQFIFQYYREEENGRGNFPPRFSGLQFPNYSSELNVNALELDDSALYLCASSPGGPGGNQPQHFGDGTRLSIL.

The count of this clone is one. This chain uses TRBV14 with TRBJ2-5; D unresolved. The CDR3 loop spans 13 amino acids. Germline CDR1 SGHDN, CDR2 FVKESK. V dropped 4 bases and J dropped 1 base, with 7 bases sitting between them. The DNA of the CDR3 is TGTGCCAGCAGCCCCAATCGCCAAGAGACCCAGTACTTC. Translating it yields CASSPNRQETQYF.

The gene calls are TRBV29-1 and TRBJ2-5; D may be TRBD1 (6 bases). Trimming cost V 7 bases and J 2 bases, with 14 bases left between them. Germline V gene data show CDR1 as SQVTM and CDR2 as ANQGSEA. The CDR3 totals 13 residues. The chain's CDR3 is CSAQTGTQETQYF. The CDR3 DNA reads as TGCAGCGCCCAGACCGGGACACAAGAGACCCAGTACTTC.

The chain couples TRBV30 to TRBJ2-7; D not certain. The V and J ends lost 3 bases and 7 bases respectively, with 10 bases between them. The CDR3 sequence is 11 residues long. Germline V gives CDR1 GTSNPN, CDR2 SVGIG (reference sequence). This CDR3 reads CAWSHLWEQYF. The DNA for the CDR3 is TGTGCCTGGAGCCATTTGTGGGAGCAGTACTTC. Based on the CDR3 plus reference TRBV30 and TRBJ2-7, the full variable domain is SQTIHQWPATLVQPVGSPLSLECTVEGTSNPNLYWYRQAAGRGLQLLFYSVGIGQISSEVPQNLSASRPQDRQFILSSKKLLLSDSGFYLCAWSHLWEQYFGPGTRLTVT.

The genes are TRBV30 and TRBJ2-7; the D is unclear. V lost 2 bases to trimming and J lost 6 bases, with 8 bases between them. Germline V CDR1 and CDR2: GTSNPN, SVGIG (reference sequence). The CDR3 has 11 residues. Here the CDR3 reads CAWSSAIEQYF. The CDR3 bases are TGTGCCTGGAGTTCCGCCATCGAGCAGTACTTC.

The rearrangement uses TRBV4-3 and TRBJ2-3, with D possibly TRBD2 on 6 matching bases. Germline V gives CDR1 LGHNA, CDR2 YSLEER. Trimming pared 4 bases from V and 4 bases from J, leaving 12 bases between. CDR3 length: 14 residues. The CDR3 nucleotides are TGCGCCAGCAGCCCATCAACTAGCTCAGATACGCAGTATTTT. Its protein product is CASSPSTSSDTQYF.

J is TRBJ1-2 and V is TRBV12-5; no firm D call. Germline CDR1 is LGHNT and CDR2 is FRNRAP. The V and J ends lost 1 base and 0 bases respectively, with 9 bases between them. This CDR3 has 15 residues. Here the CDR3 reads CASGLGRPSNYGYTF. The CDR3 coding sequence is TGTGCTAGTGGTTTGGGCAGACCTTCTAACTATGGCTACACCTTC.

This clone was picked up one time. The chain recombines TRBV30 with TRBJ1-6; 8 bases are shared with TRBD1. Per germline, CDR1 GTSNPN and CDR2 SVGIG (reference sequence). The CDR3 extends over 15 amino acids. Trimming cost V 0 bases and J 11 bases; bases outside gene matches: 9. The CDR3 DNA sequence: TGTGCCTGGAGTGTACTCAGGGGGCGAAGTACACCCCTCCACTTT. Translation gives CAWSVLRGRSTPLHF.

V is TRBV6-5 and J is TRBJ1-1; 11 bases agree with TRBD1. J was trimmed by 5 bases and V by 4 bases; bases with no gene match: 9. The germline V gene encodes CDR1 MNHEY and CDR2 SVGAGI. This CDR3 is 16 amino acids long. CDR3 DNA: TGTGCCAGCAGTTCATGGACAGGGGGCGCGGAGACTGAAGCTTTCTTT. This codes for CASSSWTGGAETEAFF.

This clone was detected a few times. The chain carries TRBV27 and TRBJ2-3; no definite D call. The CDR3 covers 14 residues. Trimming left V 8 bases short and J 5 bases short, with 17 bases between. Germline V gives CDR1 MNHEY, CDR2 SMNVEV (reference sequence). The CDR3 loop is CASAMRPLRDTQYF. The CDR3 DNA reads as TGTGCCAGCGCCATGAGGCCGCTCAGAGATACGCAGTATTTT.

The chain carries TRBV10-3 and TRBJ2-5; D is ambiguous. The CDR3 totals 17 residues. Trimming took 4 bases from V and 5 from J, leaving 23 bases between them. From germline, CDR1 is ENHRY and CDR2 SYGVKD. CDR3 residues: CAISVAQQFGHTETQYF. CDR3 bases: TGTGCCATCAGTGTGGCGCAACAGTTCGGGCATACGGAGACCCAGTACTTC.

In regard to this clone: This sample includes further DNA sequences coding for the same CDR3. The V gene is TRBV29-1, the J gene TRBJ2-2, with D hard to call. The CDR3 extends over 12 amino acids. The germline V gene has CDR1 SQVTM and CDR2 ANQGSEA. Between the trimmed V and J ends, which lost 4 bases and 5 bases, there was a span of 8 bases. The CDR3 DNA reads TGCAGCGTTGGCGTAGGGACCGGGGAGCTGTTTTTT. Encoded protein: CSVGVGTGELFF.

V is TRBV30 and J is TRBJ1-2; D is uncertain. Trimming pared 3 bases from V and 4 bases from J, leaving 12 bases between. The CDR3 is made up of 13 amino acids. Germline CDR1 reads GTSNPN; CDR2 reads SVGIG (reference sequence). The CDR3 region is CAWSMGSPYGYTF. For the CDR3, the DNA is TGTGCCTGGAGCATGGGGAGCCCCTATGGCTACACCTTC. Variable domain in full (rest from reference TRBV30 and TRBJ1-2): SQTIHQWPATLVQPVGSPLSLECTVEGTSNPNLYWYRQAAGRGLQLLFYSVGIGQISSEVPQNLSASRPQDRQFILSSKKLLLSDSGFYLCAWSMGSPYGYTFGSGTRLTVV.

The genes are TRBV7-2 and TRBJ1-2, with unresolved D. The CDR3 extends over 12 amino acids. CDR1 is SGHTA and CDR2 is FQGNSA in the germline V gene. V was clipped by 2 bases and J by 4 bases, with 5 bases between them. The CDR3 DNA is TGTGCCAGCAGCTTACGGGGCTATGGCTACACCTTC. This encodes CASSLRGYGYTF.

This clone was seen a handful of times. V is TRBV29-1 and J is TRBJ2-7; 8 nucleotides agree with TRBD1. The V gene end was trimmed by 4 bases and the J gene end by 5 bases; junction bases not matched to a gene: 1. Germline-derived CDR1 and CDR2 are SQVTM and ANQGSEA. The CDR3 runs to 11 residues. DNA for the CDR3: TGCAGCGTTGGGACAGGGAACGAGCAGTACTTC. The encoded protein is CSVGTGNEQYF.

The chain employs TRBV29-1 and TRBJ1-2; D gene unclear. V was cut by 5 bases and J by 5 bases, with 18 bases left in between. The CDR3 has 14 residues. From germline, CDR1 is SQVTM and CDR2 ANQGSEA. The CDR3 loop is CSVIVEGSWYGYTF. The CDR3 DNA sequence: TGCAGCGTTATTGTGGAGGGATCTTGGTATGGCTACACCTTC.

This clone was detected a few times. V usage is TRBV11-2 and J usage is TRBJ2-2; D is ambiguous. Trimming left V 5 bases short and J 3 bases short, with 10 bases between. Germline V gives CDR1 SGHAT, CDR2 FQNNGV. The CDR3 totals 14 residues. The CDR3 here is CASSARVHTGELFF. CDR3 nucleotides: TGTGCCAGCAGCGCTAGGGTTCACACCGGGGAGCTGTTTTTT.

The table lists this clone with a few counts. This sequence joins TRBV29-1 and TRBJ1-1; 8 bases are shared with TRBD1. The CDR3 covers 12 residues. V lost 6 bases, J lost 5 bases, and 5 bases stayed unmatched. Per germline, CDR1 SQVTM and CDR2 ANQGSEA. The CDR3 spells CSVQGARTEAFF. The CDR3 DNA reads TGCAGCGTGCAGGGGGCGAGGACTGAAGCTTTCTTT.

This chain connects TRBV27 to TRBJ1-1; no definite D call. The CDR3 extends over 13 amino acids. V was cut by 3 bases and J by 1 base, with 6 bases left in between. Germline V lookup: CDR1 MNHEY, CDR2 SMNVEV (reference sequence). The DNA of the CDR3 is TGTGCCAGCAGTTTCAACAGGAACACTGAAGCTTTCTTT. This sequence encodes CASSFNRNTEAFF.

This clone was detected only a few times. The V and J genes are TRBV23-1 and TRBJ2-2, with unresolved D. TRBV23-1 is flagged as an ORF with uncertain function. The CDR3 spans 15 residues. V was pared by 5 bases and J by 2 bases, with 12 bases between. The CDR3 loop reads CASSYPGPNTGELFF. CDR3 in DNA: TGCGCCAGCAGTTACCCGGGCCCCAACACCGGGGAGCTGTTTTTT.